The 14 T cell receptor beta chains below were found in one sample sequenced in a study of cytomegalovirus exposure and HLA in healthy donors. Vbeta (60) and Jbeta (13) primers were used in the PCR. The protocol was immunoSEQ multiplex PCR, while the TCRdb copy is restricted to in-frame clones and leaves out a portion. In the table there are around 150,000 clones, 60% to 80% of which are singletons. Source material: PBMCs. The receptor source for this set is a man aged 60-69 years in good health and CMV-seronegative.

The chain combines TRBV5-1 with TRBJ1-2; possibly TRBD1 for D (5 bases). Trimming pared 0 bases from V and 1 base from J, leaving 10 bases between. The V gene's germline CDR1 is SGHRS and CDR2 YFSETQ. CDR3 length: 15 residues. The CDR3 DNA follows: TGCGCCAGCAGCTTGGCCACAGGCTTTAACTATGGCTACACCTTC. Encoded protein: CASSLATGFNYGYTF.

This chain uses TRBV7-2 with TRBJ2-7; TRBD1 agrees at 7 bases. The V segment lost 5 bases and the J segment 3 bases; nucleotides outside the gene matches: 10. This CDR3 has 15 residues. Germline CDR1 and CDR2: SGHTA and FQGNSA. The CDR3 protein is CASSDAGTADYEQYF. The CDR3 bases are TGTGCCAGCAGCGATGCCGGGACAGCCGACTACGAGCAGTACTTC.

This clone was found a few times. The V gene is TRBV7-2, the J gene TRBJ2-2; tentatively, D is TRBD2 (5 bases). With 7 bases removed from V and 0 bases from J, the gap between germline ends came to 6 bases. Germline CDR1 SGHTA, CDR2 FQGNSA. This CDR3 comprises 13 residues. The CDR3 loop reads CASTGANTGELFF. The CDR3 DNA follows: TGTGCCAGCACCGGGGCGAACACCGGGGAGCTGTTTTTT.

The gene calls are TRBV7-9 and TRBJ1-2; D gene uncertain. Trimming stripped 3 bases from V and 5 bases from J, with 10 bases between. Germline assignment: CDR1 SEHNR and CDR2 FQNEAQ (reference sequence). This CDR3 comprises 13 residues. CDR3 coding DNA: TGTGCCAGCAGCTTCGGAGCCTTGTATGGCTACACCTTC. Protein: CASSFGALYGYTF.

This chain connects TRBV7-9 to TRBJ1-1; D may be TRBD1 (5 bases). The CDR3 spans 17 residues. Germline V gives CDR1 SEHNR, CDR2 FQNEAQ (reference sequence). V gave up 4 bases and J gave up 5 bases, with 23 bases separating them. CDR3 loop: CASSWPPGRVGETEAFF. The CDR3 coding sequence is TGTGCCAGCAGCTGGCCCCCAGGGAGGGTAGGGGAGACTGAAGCTTTCTTT.

This chain joins TRBV6-5 and TRBJ2-1, with D maybe TRBD2 (5 bases). The CDR3 extends over 16 amino acids. Germline CDR1 is MNHEY and CDR2 is SVGAGI. V lost 0 bases and J 3 bases, leaving 12 bases between the germline ends. The CDR3 DNA sequence: TGTGCCAGCAGTTACTCTACCGGGGTCAGCTACAATGAGCAGTTCTTC. Translated, it gives CASSYSTGVSYNEQFF.

This chain connects TRBV11-2 to TRBJ2-7; D is uncertain. The CDR3 covers 15 residues. Looked up from germline, CDR1 is SGHAT and CDR2 is FQNNGV. Trimming stripped 5 bases from V and 2 bases from J, with 16 bases between. For the CDR3, the DNA is TGTGCCAGCAGCCTTCAACAAATCGATACCTACGAGCAGTACTTC. Amino acids: CASSLQQIDTYEQYF.

This chain links TRBV27 with TRBJ2-5, with TRBD2 matching over 8 bases. CDR1 and CDR2 from the germline V gene are MNHEY and SMNVEV (reference sequence). CDR3 length: 17 residues. Germline trimming cut 5 bases from V and 5 bases from J; bases unmatched to any gene: 16. The CDR3 nucleotides read TGTGCCAGCAGTCCCAGACTAGCGAGCCCCAACCGGGAGACCCAGTACTTC. Translated: CASSPRLASPNRETQYF.

The chain couples TRBV11-2 to TRBJ1-4, with 10 bases matching TRBD1. The V and J ends lost 5 bases and 7 bases, in that order; junction bases with no gene match: 7. The germline CDR1 and CDR2 sequences are SGHAT and FQNNGV. CDR3 length: 15 amino acids. As DNA, the CDR3 is TGTGCCAGCAGCGGCAAGGACAGGGGGGTTGAAAAACTGTTTTTT. The encoded protein is CASSGKDRGVEKLFF.

The rearrangement joins TRBV28 to TRBJ1-6; no reliable D call. The V gene lost 8 bases and the J gene lost 10 bases, with 18 bases spanning the gap. The CDR3 covers 14 residues. Per the germline V gene, CDR1 is MDHEN and CDR2 is SYDVKM. The CDR3 spells CASVNPGVDSPLHF. In nucleotides, the CDR3 is TGTGCCAGCGTCAACCCCGGGGTTGACTCACCCCTCCACTTT.

V usage is TRBV6-5 and J usage is TRBJ1-6, with D tentatively TRBD1 (6 bases). CDR1 and CDR2 (germline): MNHEY, SVGAGI. Trimming removed 7 bases at V and 9 bases at J, with 13 bases between. The CDR3 is 13 amino acids. The DNA of the CDR3 is TGTGCCAGCACACAGGGTTATGGTTCACCCCTCCACTTT. As protein: CASTQGYGSPLHF.

The genes are TRBV27 and TRBJ1-6; TRBD1 agrees at 10 bases. The J segment lost 7 bases and the V segment lost 7 bases, leaving 16 bases of the junction unmatched. The germline CDR1 and CDR2 sequences are MNHEY and SMNVEV (reference sequence). The CDR3 runs to 18 residues. CDR3 sequence reads: CASTLNPPRQGANSPLHF. CDR3 coding DNA: TGTGCCAGCACCTTAAATCCCCCGAGACAGGGGGCGAATTCACCCCTCCACTTT.

The rearrangement uses TRBV6-4 and TRBJ2-1, with D perhaps TRBD2 (6 bases). Germline CDR1 MRHNA, CDR2 SNTAGT. CDR3 size: 15 residues. The ends were cut back, 6 bases at V and 8 bases at J, with 20 bases in the middle. The CDR3 sequence is CASSQDFLGDYEQFF. The CDR3 DNA reads TGTGCCAGCAGCCAGGACTTTTTGGGGGACTATGAGCAGTTCTTC.

This rearrangement joins TRBV28 to TRBJ2-2, with TRBD1 as a possible D gene (5 bases). Germline CDR1 and CDR2: MDHEN and SYDVKM. The germline V and J ends were trimmed by 6 bases and 6 bases, with 11 bases remaining between them. This CDR3 comprises 13 residues. The CDR3 loop reads CASRTQGAGELFF. Here the CDR3 DNA reads TGTGCCAGCAGGACTCAAGGGGCCGGGGAGCTGTTTTTT.